Following are 2 T cell receptor beta chains from one sample sequenced in a study of graft-versus-host responses after intestinal transplantation. These receptors have no known antigen. TCRdb keeps only in-frame clones here, not all; method: immunoSEQ multiplex PCR. There are about 120,000 clones in the sample; over 85% occur only once, and more than 0.095% lies in the top ten. The sequencing here drew on unstimulated CD4+ T cells sorted from spleen or lymph node cells, taken before intestinal transplant. These receptors were taken from a human donor who received an intestinal transplant.

This clone was detected only a few times. The rearrangement joins TRBV7-8 to TRBJ1-3; TRBD1 matches 9 bases. The CDR3 length is 15 residues. From germline, CDR1 is SGHVS and CDR2 FQNEAQ. V lost 1 base, J lost 3 bases, and 1 base stayed unmatched. The chain's CDR3 is CASSLGTGVGNTIYF. CDR3 DNA sequence: TGTGCCAGCAGCTTAGGGACAGGGGTTGGAAACACCATATATTTT.

The chain links TRBV7-3 to TRBJ2-7, with TRBD1 matching 7 bases. Germline-derived CDR1 and CDR2 are SGHTA and FQGTGA. There are 14 residues in the CDR3. V gave up 5 bases and J gave up 2 bases; unmatched junction bases: 6. The CDR3 coding sequence is TGTGCCAGCAGCCCAGCCGGGACAGCCTACGAGCAGTACTTC. Translating it yields CASSPAGTAYEQYF. The whole variable domain, filled in from reference TRBV7-3 and TRBJ2-7, reads GAGVSQTPSNKVTEKGKYVELRCDPISGHTALYWYRQSLGQGPEFLIYFQGTGAADDSGLPNDRFFAVRPEGSVSTLKIQRTERGDSAVYLCASSPAGTAYEQYFGPGTRLTVT.